This entry lists 21 T cell receptor beta chains sequenced from one sample in a study of shared clonotypes between healthy human individuals. The data were produced by immunoSEQ multiplex PCR, yet TCRdb's version contains in-frame clones alone and is incomplete. The sample contains roughly 1,000,000 clones, about four fifths of which appear only once. Source material: memory CD4+ T cells from PBMCs. Specified subset: CD45RA-negative fraction. Every receptor here comes from a man younger than 30 in good health. Some clones in this sample may be carry-over from other donors' samples.

The V gene is TRBV30, the J gene TRBJ2-7; no definite D call. The CDR3 contains 15 residues. From germline, CDR1 is GTSNPN and CDR2 SVGIG (reference sequence). V was clipped by 4 bases and J by 6 bases, with 22 bases between them. The CDR3, as DNA: TGTGCCTGGACCTCCGCCGTGGTGTCCTCCCGCGAGCAGTACTTC. Protein sequence: CAWTSAVVSSREQYF.

The gene calls are TRBV6-6 and TRBJ2-5; 8 positions agree with TRBD1. V lost 5 bases to trimming and J lost 6 bases; unmatched junction nucleotides: 8. In germline, CDR1 is MNHNY, CDR2 SVGAGI (reference sequence). CDR3 size: 14 residues. CDR3 bases: TGTGCCAGCAGTCCCAGGACAGGGTGGAAGACCCAGTACTTC. This translates into CASSPRTGWKTQYF.

This CDR3 reads CASSSQGVTEAFF. The CDR3 DNA sequence: TGTGCCAGCAGCTCACAGGGGGTTACTGAAGCTTTCTTT. The V and J genes are TRBV6-6 and TRBJ1-1, with TRBD1 matching 8 bases. Germline V lookup: CDR1 MNHNY, CDR2 SVGAGI (reference sequence). J was trimmed by 5 bases and V by 6 bases; bases with no gene match: 5. CDR3 length equals 13 residues.

This chain uses TRBV5-7 with TRBJ1-2; D gene uncertain. TRBV5-7 is sorted into the ORF group, with uncertain function. V shed 0 bases and J shed 7 bases, with 13 bases lying between them. This CDR3 has 14 residues. The chain's CDR3 is CASSLERVEAGYTF. The CDR3 DNA reads TGTGCCAGCAGCTTGGAGCGGGTGGAGGCTGGCTACACCTTC.

A single count supports this clone. This chain uses TRBV18 with TRBJ2-7; D unclear. Looked up from germline, CDR1 is KGHSH and CDR2 is LQKENI. With 2 bases removed from V and 7 bases from J, the gap between germline ends came to 18 bases. The CDR3 sequence is 15 residues long. The CDR3 spells CASSPSRQPLGEQYF. CDR3 sequence (DNA): TGTGCCAGCTCACCAAGTCGCCAGCCCCTGGGGGAGCAGTACTTC.

V is TRBV28 and J is TRBJ1-2; TRBD1 is a possible D gene (5 bases). Germline V gives CDR1 MDHEN, CDR2 SYDVKM. V lost 6 bases to trimming and J lost 2 bases, with 19 bases between them. CDR3 length equals 16 residues. CDR3 sequence reads: CASRSPPGRGNYGYTF. The CDR3, as DNA: TGTGCCAGCAGGTCCCCTCCAGGGAGAGGAAACTATGGCTACACCTTC.

Remarks on this clone: At the DNA level, this CDR3 is encoded by other sequences in the same sample as well. V and J are TRBV5-1 and TRBJ2-2, with D perhaps matching TRBD2 (6 bases). The CDR3 totals 15 residues. Trimming shortened V by 0 bases and J by 4 bases, and 10 bases separated the two germline ends. Germline V lookup: CDR1 SGHRS, CDR2 YFSETQ. In nucleotides, the CDR3 is TGCGCCAGCAGCTTGGAGGGACTTAGCACCGGGGAGCTGTTTTTT. Amino acid sequence: CASSLEGLSTGELFF.

This clone was recorded only once. The CDR3 DNA is TGTGCCAGCAGTGACTGTGGCTACACCTTC. Translated: CASSDCGYTF. The rearrangement uses TRBV6-4 and TRBJ1-2; D unresolved. CDR1 is MRHNA and CDR2 is SNTAGT in the germline V gene. The V and J ends lost 1 base and 7 bases respectively, with 1 base between them. This CDR3 has 10 residues.

The chain carries TRBV6-1 and TRBJ2-7, with D unclear. Trimming stripped 4 bases from V and 4 bases from J, with 8 bases between. There are 12 residues in the CDR3. Germline V gene data show CDR1 as MNHNS and CDR2 as SASEGT. CDR3 sequence: CASSVASYEQYF. CDR3 DNA sequence: TGTGCCAGCAGTGTCGCTTCGTACGAGCAGTACTTC.

The sample holds one count of this clone. This rearrangement joins TRBV2 to TRBJ2-7; the D gene is possibly TRBD1 (6 bases). This CDR3 spans 12 amino acids. V lost 6 bases to trimming and J lost 3 bases, with 9 bases between them. CDR1 SNHLY and CDR2 FYNNEI come from the germline V gene. CDR3 sequence: CASSRGNYEQYF. In nucleotides, the CDR3 is TGTGCCAGCAGCAGGGGCAACTACGAGCAGTACTTC.

The chain links TRBV6-4 to TRBJ2-7; TRBD1 agrees at 9 bases. This CDR3 region has 16 residues. The V segment lost 2 bases and the J segment 7 bases; nucleotides outside the gene matches: 12. Germline CDR1 is MRHNA and CDR2 is SNTAGT. The CDR3 nucleotides read TGTGCCAGCAGTGACACACGACAGGGGGTCAGACGGGAGCAGTACTTC. Protein sequence: CASSDTRQGVRREQYF.

J is TRBJ1-6 and V is TRBV11-2; 7 bases agree with TRBD1. Trimming at V came to 4 bases and at J to 10 bases, leaving 13 bases not matched to a gene. Germline values: CDR1 SGHAT, CDR2 FQNNGV. This CDR3 has 16 amino acids. This CDR3 is CASSSTGTAWGSPLHF. Here the CDR3 DNA reads TGTGCCAGCAGCTCCACCGGGACAGCCTGGGGCTCACCCCTCCACTTT.

This chain uses TRBV7-2 with TRBJ2-3; 8 nucleotides agree with TRBD2. The CDR3 extends over 15 amino acids. The J segment lost 2 bases and the V segment lost 5 bases, leaving 6 bases of the junction unmatched. The germline CDR1 and CDR2 sequences are SGHTA and FQGNSA. The CDR3 reads CASSRLAGHTDTQYF. Here the CDR3 DNA reads TGTGCCAGCAGCCGCCTAGCGGGCCACACAGATACGCAGTATTTT.

This rearrangement joins TRBV7-9 to TRBJ1-2; D is unclear. This CDR3 region has 14 residues. Germline values: CDR1 SEHNR, CDR2 FQNEAQ (reference sequence). V was pared by 5 bases and J by 4 bases, with 14 bases between. CDR3 residues: CASSPPELGYGYTF. The CDR3 bases are TGTGCCAGCAGCCCCCCAGAGCTGGGCTATGGCTACACCTTC.

A single count supports this clone. V usage is TRBV7-2 and J usage is TRBJ2-3; D is perhaps TRBD1 or TRBD2 (5 bases each). Per the germline V gene, CDR1 is SGHTA and CDR2 is FQGNSA. This CDR3 has 16 residues. Trimming took 3 bases from V and 0 from J, leaving 13 bases between them. The DNA of the CDR3 is TGTGCCAGCAGCTTCCGGGACGCCATTAGCACAGATACGCAGTATTTT. It is translated as CASSFRDAISTDTQYF.

This clone turned up a few times. V is TRBV7-2 and J is TRBJ2-7; TRBD2 aligns across 14 bases. The V gene's germline CDR1 is SGHTA and CDR2 FQGNSA. This CDR3 region has 14 residues. V lost 6 bases and J lost 6; bases outside the gene matches: 4. The CDR3 sequence: CASRPGLAGVEQYF. In nucleotides, the CDR3 is TGTGCCAGCAGGCCGGGACTAGCGGGAGTCGAGCAGTACTTC.

V is TRBV5-1 and J is TRBJ2-7; unclear D gene. This CDR3 region has 16 residues. CDR1 and CDR2 (germline): SGHRS, YFSETQ. Trimming took 0 bases from V and 0 from J, leaving 13 bases between them. This chain's CDR3 is CASSLAVTADSYEQYF. In DNA, the CDR3 is TGCGCCAGCAGCTTGGCCGTGACCGCTGACTCCTACGAGCAGTACTTC.

This clone was recorded many times. The chain uses TRBV10-3 and TRBJ2-3, with D possibly matching TRBD2 (5 bases). This CDR3 spans 14 amino acids. Germline V lookup: CDR1 ENHRY, CDR2 SYGVKD. Between the trimmed V and J ends, which lost 10 bases and 2 bases, there was a span of 16 bases. DNA for the CDR3: TGTGCCACGGAGGATACCCAATCCACAGATACGCAGTATTTT. Translation: CATEDTQSTDTQYF.

This clone was seen a few times. The J gene is TRBJ1-1, the V gene TRBV28, with D hard to call. This CDR3 spans 12 amino acids. The ends were cut back, 3 bases at V and 3 bases at J, with 5 bases in the middle. CDR1 MDHEN and CDR2 SYDVKM come from the germline V gene. CDR3 sequence: CASSLGHTEAFF. The CDR3 nucleotides are TGTGCCAGCAGTTTGGGCCACACTGAAGCTTTCTTT.

The chain employs TRBV9 and TRBJ2-7; possibly TRBD1 for D (6 bases). The V end lost 0 bases, the J end lost 1 base, and 11 bases lay between the germline ends. The CDR3 length is 15 residues. Germline-derived CDR1 and CDR2 are SGDLS and YYNGEE. CDR3 in DNA: TGTGCCAGCAGCGTAGGGCTAAGGGGGTCCTACGAGCAGTACTTC. Encoded protein: CASSVGLRGSYEQYF.

The rearrangement joins TRBV23-1 to TRBJ2-3; D remains ambiguous. TRBV23-1 is marked as an open reading frame, function uncertain. With 3 bases removed from V and 3 bases from J, the gap between germline ends came to 10 bases. CDR3 size: 14 residues. The CDR3 nucleotides read TGCGCCAGCAGTCAGGGCCCGGAGACAGATACGCAGTATTTT. Its protein is CASSQGPETDTQYF.